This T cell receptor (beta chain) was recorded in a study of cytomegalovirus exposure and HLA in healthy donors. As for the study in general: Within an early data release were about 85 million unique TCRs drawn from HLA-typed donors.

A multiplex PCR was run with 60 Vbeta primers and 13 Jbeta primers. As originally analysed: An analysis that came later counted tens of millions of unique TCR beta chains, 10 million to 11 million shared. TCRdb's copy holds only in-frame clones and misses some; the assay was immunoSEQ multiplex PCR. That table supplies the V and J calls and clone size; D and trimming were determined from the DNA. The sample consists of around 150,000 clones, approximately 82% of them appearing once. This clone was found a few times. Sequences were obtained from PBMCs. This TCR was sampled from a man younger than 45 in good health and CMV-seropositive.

Here the CDR3 reads CANPGGRLGNTEAFF. The DNA of the CDR3 is TGTGCCAACCCTGGAGGAAGGTTAGGGAACACTGAAGCTTTCTTT. The chain has TRBV6-1 and TRBJ1-1; D gene unclear. This CDR3 has 15 residues. Per germline, CDR1 MNHNS and CDR2 SASEGT. V was shortened by 10 bases and J by 1 base, with 19 bases between the two germline ends.